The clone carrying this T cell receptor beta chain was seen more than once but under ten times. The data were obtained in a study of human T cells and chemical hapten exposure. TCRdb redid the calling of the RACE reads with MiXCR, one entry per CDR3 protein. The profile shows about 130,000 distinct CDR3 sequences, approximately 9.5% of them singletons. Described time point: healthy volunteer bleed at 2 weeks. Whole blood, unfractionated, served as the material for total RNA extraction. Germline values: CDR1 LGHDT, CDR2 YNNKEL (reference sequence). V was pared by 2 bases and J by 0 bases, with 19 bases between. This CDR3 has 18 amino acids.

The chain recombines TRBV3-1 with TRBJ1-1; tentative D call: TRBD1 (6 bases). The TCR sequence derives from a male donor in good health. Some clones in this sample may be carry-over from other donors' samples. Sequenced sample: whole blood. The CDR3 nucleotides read TGTGCCAGCAGCCAAAGAATTGGACAGAGCTGGATGAACACTGAAGCTTTCTTT. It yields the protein CASSQRIGQSWMNTEAFF.